Listed below are T cell receptor beta chains from one sample, sequenced in a study of OX40 agonist ivuxolimab in advanced cancers. This table comes from immunoSEQ multiplex PCR, and its TCRdb copy is limited to in-frame clones, with some not included. The sample lists about 35,000 clones, 80% to 95% occurring once. The material was CD4+ or CD8+ T cells sorted from blood, obtained in a trial of the OX40 agonist ivuxolimab. The receptors were gathered from an adult with an advanced solid tumor such as melanoma, head and neck, liver or kidney cancer. CDR3s include the opening cysteine and the closing phenylalanine or tryptophan. D genes are given only for firm matches. Clone size, where shown, is once, few, many, or a class for clones that have expanded.

D	J	size	V	CDR3	DNA
TRBD2	TRBJ2-4	-	TRBV28	CASTKPTSGRNIQYF	TGTGCCAGCACAAAACCGACTAGCGGGAGAAACATTCAGTACTTC
TRBD2	TRBJ2-1	-	TRBV7-2	CASSSTGLAIIYNEQFF	TGTGCCAGCAGCTCCACGGGACTAGCGATTATATACAATGAGCAGTTCTTC
-	TRBJ2-7	-	TRBV10-1	CASSDLHLHEQYF	TGCGCCAGCAGTGACCTCCATCTCCACGAGCAGTACTTC
-	TRBJ1-1	once	TRBV30	CAWSVGQGAFF	TGTGCCTGGAGTGTCGGCCAGGGGGCTTTCTTT
-	TRBJ2-7	-	TRBV7-9	CASSHWDRIYEQYF	TGTGCCAGCAGCCATTGGGACCGAATCTACGAGCAGTACTTC
-	TRBJ2-7	-	TRBV6-5	CASSYSRVLRNEQYF	TGTGCCAGCAGTTACTCGAGGGTCCTCCGGAACGAGCAGTACTTC
-	TRBJ2-7	-	TRBV13	CASSFIGEVSSYEQYF	TGTGCCAGCAGCTTTATTGGGGAGGTCAGCTCCTACGAGCAGTACTTC
TRBD1	TRBJ2-7	once	TRBV2	CASTGQGAYEQYF	TGTGCCAGCACCGGACAGGGGGCCTACGAGCAGTACTTC
-	TRBJ2-7	-	TRBV10-2	CASNSIGVSYEQYF	TGCGCCAGCAACTCCATTGGGGTTTCCTACGAGCAGTACTTC
-	TRBJ2-5	-	TRBV28	CASSHPRDQETQYF	TGTGCCAGCAGCCACCCTAGGGACCAAGAGACCCAGTACTTC
-	TRBJ2-1	-	TRBV19	CASSPEVGHYNEQFF	TGTGCCAGTAGCCCCGAGGTTGGGCACTACAATGAGCAGTTCTTC
-	TRBJ2-6	few	TRBV15	CATSKGVSGANVLTF	TGTGCCACCAGTAAGGGGGTCTCTGGGGCCAACGTCCTGACTTTC
-	TRBJ1-1	-	TRBV29-1	CSVEEFTLPEAFF	TGCAGCGTTGAAGAGTTCACGCTCCCTGAAGCTTTCTTT
-	TRBJ1-2	-	TRBV19	CASSWGALTGISYGYTF	TGTGCCAGTAGTTGGGGGGCCCTCACAGGGATCTCCTATGGCTACACCTTC
-	TRBJ2-5	-	TRBV6-1	CASSDYIPQGTQYF	TGTGCCAGCAGTGATTATATCCCACAGGGGACCCAGTACTTC
-	TRBJ1-1	once	TRBV6-5	CASSYGGGHTEAFF	TGTGCCAGCAGTTACGGTGGGGGTCATACTGAAGCTTTCTTT
-	TRBJ2-2	-	TRBV5-4	CASSPGGTGELFF	TGTGCCAGCAGCCCCGGTGGCACCGGGGAGCTGTTTTTT
TRBD1	TRBJ2-7	-	TRBV18	CASSPSTGEPYEQYF	TGTGCCAGCTCACCATCGACAGGGGAGCCCTACGAGCAGTACTTC
-	TRBJ2-7	-	TRBV11-2	CASSLGVEQYEQYF	TGTGCCAGCAGCTTAGGGGTCGAGCAGTACGAGCAGTACTTC
-	TRBJ2-7	-	TRBV6-5	CASSETSEAYEQYF	TGTGCCAGCAGCGAAACTTCAGAGGCCTACGAGCAGTACTTC
-	TRBJ2-5	-	TRBV30	CAWSVSGGVQETQYF	TGTGCCTGGAGTGTATCTGGGGGAGTGCAAGAGACCCAGTACTTC
TRBD2	TRBJ2-1	-	TRBV28	CASSFPTEPGGNEQFF	TGTGCCAGCAGTTTTCCCACCGAGCCGGGGGGCAATGAGCAGTTCTTC
-	TRBJ2-7	-	TRBV28	CASSWRGLGEQYF	TGTGCCAGCAGTTGGAGAGGGTTGGGCGAGCAGTACTTC
-	TRBJ2-3	-	TRBV7-7	CASSLVLGHTDTQYF	TGTGCTAGCAGCTTAGTACTCGGGCACACAGATACGCAGTATTTT
-	TRBJ2-2	-	TRBV13	CASSPWGAGELFF	TGTGCCAGCAGCCCCTGGGGGGCCGGGGAGCTGTTTTTT
-	TRBJ2-5	-	TRBV5-5	CASSPPRVIETQYF	TGTGCCAGCAGCCCACCGAGGGTAATAGAGACCCAGTACTTC
TRBD1	TRBJ2-3	-	TRBV19	CASSITGATDTQYF	TGTGCCAGTAGTATAACAGGGGCCACAGATACGCAGTATTTT
-	TRBJ2-7	once	TRBV5-6	CASSGGWGAYEQYF	TGTGCCAGCAGCGGAGGATGGGGGGCCTACGAGCAGTACTTC
TRBD2	TRBJ2-1	-	TRBV11-2	CASSFSSSGSLNEQFF	TGTGCCAGCAGCTTCTCCTCTAGCGGGAGTTTAAATGAGCAGTTCTTC
TRBD1	TRBJ2-5	-	TRBV7-3	CASSPTGGGTETQYF	TGTGCCAGCAGCCCAACAGGGGGCGGAACAGAGACCCAGTACTTC
-	TRBJ2-2	-	TRBV29-1	CSASGGTGELFF	TGCAGCGCTTCAGGGGGGACCGGGGAGCTGTTTTTT
-	TRBJ2-7	-	TRBV30	CAWSVGGGSYEQYF	TGTGCCTGGAGTGTTGGGGGCGGCTCCTACGAGCAGTACTTC
-	TRBJ1-1	-	TRBV6-4	CASSDCGGRAMNTEAFF	TGTGCCAGCAGTGACTGCGGGGGCAGGGCGATGAACACTGAAGCTTTCTTT
TRBD1	TRBJ2-5	-	TRBV7-3	CASSLTPGGLETQYF	TGTGCCAGCAGCTTAACGCCAGGGGGCCTGGAGACCCAGTACTTC
-	TRBJ2-1	-	TRBV19	CASSITAPSYNEQFF	TGTGCCAGTAGTATTACGGCACCTTCCTACAATGAGCAGTTCTTC
TRBD2	TRBJ2-3	-	TRBV7-9	CASRPPGSTRGTTSDTQYF	TGTGCCAGCAGACCGCCGGGGTCTACACGTGGGACTACATCAGATACGCAGTATTTT
-	TRBJ2-1	-	TRBV5-6	CASSSFQEQFF	TGTGCCAGCAGTTCCTTTCAGGAGCAGTTCTTC
-	TRBJ2-7	-	TRBV5-1	CASSLGRGLDEQYF	TGCGCCAGCAGCTTGGGACGGGGCCTCGACGAGCAGTACTTC
TRBD1	TRBJ1-5	-	TRBV28	CASSLQRQGSQPQHF	TGTGCCAGCAGTTTACAAAGACAGGGCAGTCAGCCCCAGCATTTT
TRBD2	TRBJ2-3	-	TRBV14	CASSPLGTSPSDTQYF	TGTGCCAGCAGCCCTCTTGGGACTAGCCCTTCAGATACGCAGTATTTT
-	TRBJ1-2	-	TRBV12-2	CAITTAAYGYTF	TGTGCAATCACGACAGCCGCCTATGGCTACACCTTC
TRBD2	TRBJ2-7	-	TRBV4-2	CASSQLPSGSGDEQYF	TGTGCCAGCAGCCAGTTACCTAGCGGGTCGGGCGACGAGCAGTACTTC
-	TRBJ2-7	-	TRBV7-9	CASSLTDGDEQYF	TGTGCCAGCAGCCTTACGGACGGTGACGAGCAGTACTTC
TRBD2	TRBJ2-1	-	TRBV11-3	CASSPAGTGGRDEQFF	TGTGCCAGCAGCCCGGCCGGGACGGGAGGTAGGGATGAGCAGTTCTTC
-	TRBJ2-7	-	TRBV7-2	CASSLAGRSPDEQYF	TGTGCCAGCAGCTTAGCAGGGAGGTCCCCCGACGAGCAGTACTTC
TRBD1	TRBJ1-5	-	TRBV6-1	CASSDWGTEQPQHF	TGTGCCAGCAGTGATTGGGGGACAGAACAGCCCCAGCATTTT
-	TRBJ1-1	once	TRBV4-2	CASSQETPRQGEAFF	TGTGCCAGCAGCCAAGAAACCCCCCGCCAGGGTGAAGCTTTCTTT
-	TRBJ1-1	-	TRBV18	CASSPLAESLPEAFF	TGTGCCAGCTCACCTTTGGCGGAGTCACTACCTGAAGCTTTCTTT
-	TRBJ2-7	large	TRBV2	CASSVGGPYEQYF	TGTGCCAGCAGTGTCGGTGGACCCTACGAGCAGTACTTC
-	TRBJ2-1	-	TRBV7-8	CASSFNNEQFF	TGTGCCAGCAGCTTCAATAATGAGCAGTTCTTC
TRBD1	TRBJ1-5	once	TRBV15	CATSPGTGDILGNQPQHF	TGTGCCACCAGCCCAGGGACAGGGGACATTCTGGGCAATCAGCCCCAGCATTTT
-	TRBJ2-2	-	TRBV2	CASRGLGRGGTGELFF	TGTGCCAGCAGAGGACTCGGGAGAGGAGGGACCGGGGAGCTGTTTTTT
TRBD1	TRBJ1-5	-	TRBV4-1	CASSQTGASNQPQHF	TGCGCCAGCAGCCAAACAGGGGCAAGCAATCAGCCCCAGCATTTT